This T cell receptor beta chain was sequenced for a study of blood T cell repertoires in COVID-19. Study details: Some COVID-19 samples were acute and others convalescent; all came from the United States, Italy and Spain.

The V and J ends lost 2 bases and 7 bases, in that order; junction bases with no gene match: 10. CDR3 size: 15 residues. The germline V gene encodes CDR1 MGHRA and CDR2 YSYEKL. Source study methods: The authors estimated nucleated cell counts from reference gene primer amplification. Assay used: immunoSEQ multiplex PCR; TCRdb lists only in-frame clones, some missing. The DNA gave D and trimming, while V, J and clone size come from that table. The sample has 70,000 or so clones; more than 70% are singletons. Sequenced material: peripheral blood. The receptor was derived from a man aged 45 to 65 with acute or convalescent COVID-19. The rearrangement uses TRBV4-1 and TRBJ2-7, with TRBD1 matching 8 bases. CDR3 loop: CASSQPDRESGEQYF. The CDR3 DNA sequence: TGCGCCAGCAGCCAACCGGACAGGGAGTCGGGAGAGCAGTACTTC.